This T cell receptor beta chain was obtained from a study of Graves' ophthalmopathy and Graves' hyperthyroidism. On the study more broadly: Before any treatment, peripheral blood was taken at the initial diagnosis. General study results and limits: Also, most clonotypes expanded in the thyroid above 0.001 frequency appeared in blood. Prediction of ophthalmopathy progression reached about 70% sensitivity and 72.22% specificity. Classification of ophthalmopathy versus stable hyperthyroidism by a 13-signature model yielded about 88% sensitivity and around 77% specificity.

Scientists amplified the TCR beta CDR3 regions from RNA transcripts. Investigators did first-round RT-PCR with HTBI primers, then second-round multiplex PCR. One entry per CDR3 protein results from TCRdb running MiXCR on the multiplex PCR reads. This table has some 350,000 distinct CDR3 sequences, roughly 15% appearing once. This clonotype appeared many times. What it recognizes is unknown. V was shortened by 8 bases and J by 1 base, with 18 bases between the two germline ends. CDR3 size: 15 residues. Per germline, CDR1 LNHDA and CDR2 SQIVND (reference sequence). The chain combines TRBV19 with TRBJ2-7; no reliable D call. This TCR was sampled from an adult woman with stable Graves' hyperthyroidism. Sequencing was done on a sample of peripheral blood. This CDR3 reads CASSRMASTSYEQYF. As DNA, the CDR3 is TGTGCCAGTTCCAGGATGGCTTCTACTTCCTACGAGCAGTACTTC.